This TCR beta chain was sequenced for a study of Graves' ophthalmopathy and Graves' hyperthyroidism. Across the study: A follow-up of 18 months without ophthalmopathy meant that hyperthyroidism was stable.

RNA transcripts provided the template for amplifying TCR beta CDR3 regions. HTBI-primed first-round RT-PCR preceded second-round multiplex PCR. TCRdb re-called the multiplex PCR reads with MiXCR, one entry per CDR3 protein. The data hold around 1,000,000 distinct CDR3 sequences, with about 40% observed a single time. The CDR3 runs 14 residues. V lost 5 bases and J lost 7, with 17 bases in between. The germline V gene has CDR1 MGHRA and CDR2 YSYEKL. Turning to this clonotype: Its target is unknown.

Patients were excluded if they had other autoimmune diseases or uncontrolled infections, and likewise if pregnancy or lactation applied. General observations from the study: Sensitivity reached roughly 71% and specificity around 72% when the model predicted ophthalmopathy progression. The majority of expanded thyroid clonotypes above 0.001 frequency also occurred in blood.

The source is an adult man with Graves' hyperthyroidism. The sequenced material came from peripheral blood or thyroid tissue (not recorded which). This rearrangement joins TRBV4-1 to TRBJ2-5; tentatively, D is TRBD2 (6 bases). The CDR3 sequence: CASSFGGTKRTQYF. The CDR3 bases are TGCGCCAGCAGCTTCGGGGGAACCAAGAGGACCCAGTACTTC.